This TCR beta chain was captured by sequencing in a study of cytomegalovirus exposure and HLA in healthy donors. About this clone: Its target is not known.

The PCR contained 60 Vbeta and 13 Jbeta primers. The repertoire was sequenced with immunoSEQ multiplex PCR; TCRdb's copy has only in-frame clones and lacks some. The sample holds roughly 140,000 clones, about 72% seen once. Overall study results and limits: Reportedly, HLA-A and HLA-B alleles of most subjects were accurately predicted from TCR beta. Indistinguishable V segments, including TRBV6-2 and TRBV6-3, were excluded. Analysis was carried out at a later point, and it linked a missense DCLRE1C variant to TCR beta V- and J-gene trimming. A cluster of highly shared sequence variants was likely a sequencing artifact.

Trimming took 0 bases from V and 1 from J; bases not matched to a gene: 13. Germline assignment: CDR1 SGHRS and CDR2 YFSETQ. There are 20 residues in the CDR3. The sequence came from a man aged 55 to 69 in good health and CMV-seronegative. What was sequenced was PBMCs. The chain has TRBV5-1 and TRBJ2-5, with 12 bases that match TRBD2. The CDR3 loop reads CASSLVGVSSGRDPQETQYF. In DNA, the CDR3 is TGCGCCAGCAGCTTGGTAGGGGTGTCTAGCGGGAGGGACCCCCAAGAGACCCAGTACTTC.